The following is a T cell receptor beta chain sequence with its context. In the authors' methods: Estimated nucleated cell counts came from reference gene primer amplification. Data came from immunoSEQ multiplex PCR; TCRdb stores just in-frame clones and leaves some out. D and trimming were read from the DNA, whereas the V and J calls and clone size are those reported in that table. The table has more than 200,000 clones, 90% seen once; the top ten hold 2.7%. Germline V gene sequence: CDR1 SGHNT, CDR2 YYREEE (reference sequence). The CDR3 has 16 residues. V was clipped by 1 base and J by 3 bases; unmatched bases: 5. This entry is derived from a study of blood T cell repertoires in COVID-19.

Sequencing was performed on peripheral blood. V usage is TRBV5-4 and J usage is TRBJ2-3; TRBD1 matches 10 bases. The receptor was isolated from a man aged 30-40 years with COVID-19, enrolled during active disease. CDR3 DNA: TGTGCCAGCAGCTTGTCGGGGACAGGGGTTACAGATACGCAGTATTTT. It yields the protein CASSLSGTGVTDTQYF.